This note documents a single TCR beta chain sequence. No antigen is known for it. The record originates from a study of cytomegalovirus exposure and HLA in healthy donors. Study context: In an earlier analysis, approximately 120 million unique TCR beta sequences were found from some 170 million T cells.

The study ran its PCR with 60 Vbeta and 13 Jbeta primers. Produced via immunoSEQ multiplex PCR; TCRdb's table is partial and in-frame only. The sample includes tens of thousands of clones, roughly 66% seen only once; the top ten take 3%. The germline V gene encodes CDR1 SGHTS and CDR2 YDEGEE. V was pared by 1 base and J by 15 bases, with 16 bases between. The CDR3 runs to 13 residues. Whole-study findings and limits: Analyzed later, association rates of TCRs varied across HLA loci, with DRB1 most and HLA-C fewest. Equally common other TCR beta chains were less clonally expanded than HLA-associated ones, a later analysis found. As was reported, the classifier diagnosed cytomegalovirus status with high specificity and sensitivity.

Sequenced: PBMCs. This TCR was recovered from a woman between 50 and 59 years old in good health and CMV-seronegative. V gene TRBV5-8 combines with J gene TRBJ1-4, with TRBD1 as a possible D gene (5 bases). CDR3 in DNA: TGTGCCAGCAGCTTGCCCCCTCGGGGGTCTATGTTTTTT. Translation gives CASSLPPRGSMFF.